The 29 T cell receptor beta chains given below trace back to one sample, sequenced in a study of blood T cell repertoires in COVID-19. Generated by immunoSEQ multiplex PCR, the TCRdb table keeps only in-frame clones and is missing some. The data hold 100,000 to 150,000 clones, with 70% to 90% observed a single time. Sequencing was done on a sample of peripheral blood. These receptors were obtained from a woman aged 80 or over with acute or convalescent COVID-19.

V and J are TRBV4-1 and TRBJ2-4, with a weak D call TRBD2 (6 bases). Trimming took 0 bases from V and 6 from J, leaving 12 bases between them. This CDR3 has 15 amino acids. Germline loops: CDR1 MGHRA, CDR2 YSYEKL. The CDR3 DNA sequence: TGCGCCAGCAGCCAAGAACATGGGAGGCTAAACATTCAGTACTTC. Residues: CASSQEHGRLNIQYF.

The V call is TRBV5-1, the J call TRBJ2-5; D ambiguous. Germline V gene data show CDR1 as SGHRS and CDR2 as YFSETQ. CDR3 size: 14 residues. The V end lost 5 bases, the J end lost 1 base, and 12 bases lay between the germline ends. CDR3 coding DNA: TGCGCCAGCAGTTTCTCAGTGTCCCAAGAGACCCAGTACTTC. Its translation: CASSFSVSQETQYF.

V usage is TRBV5-1 and J usage is TRBJ2-7, with D perhaps matching TRBD2 (6 bases). The germline CDR1 and CDR2 sequences are SGHRS and YFSETQ. CDR3 length equals 13 residues. The V end lost 4 bases, the J end lost 4 bases, and 12 bases lay between the germline ends. The chain's CDR3 is CASSPMEGYEQYF. CDR3 sequence (DNA): TGCGCCAGCAGCCCGATGGAGGGTTACGAGCAGTACTTC.

The J gene is TRBJ2-1, the V gene TRBV11-2; TRBD2 matches at 11 bases. Germline CDR1 SGHAT, CDR2 FQNNGV. The V segment lost 2 bases and the J segment 8 bases; nucleotides outside the gene matches: 8. The CDR3 covers 16 residues. CDR3 residues: CASSLSALAGGHEQFF. The CDR3, as DNA: TGTGCCAGCAGCTTATCAGCCCTAGCGGGAGGTCATGAGCAGTTCTTC.

This chain uses TRBV4-2 with TRBJ2-5, with 9 positions matching TRBD2. The CDR3 spans 15 residues. The V segment lost 4 bases and the J segment 2 bases; nucleotides outside the gene matches: 5. Germline lookup yields CDR1 LGHNA and CDR2 YNFKEQ. The CDR3 region is CASSLHSGGQETQYF. CDR3 coding DNA: TGTGCCAGCAGCCTACATAGCGGGGGACAAGAGACCCAGTACTTC.

V is TRBV5-1 and J is TRBJ1-2; D gene unclear. Trimming left V 2 bases short and J 8 bases short, with 16 bases between. The CDR3 runs 14 residues. Germline V lookup: CDR1 SGHRS, CDR2 YFSETQ. The CDR3 loop is CASSFESPGSGYTF. In DNA form, the CDR3 reads TGCGCCAGCAGCTTCGAGTCCCCGGGTAGCGGCTACACCTTC.

The rearrangement joins TRBV5-1 to TRBJ2-1; TRBD2 aligns across 12 bases. The CDR3 totals 15 residues. Germline assignment: CDR1 SGHRS and CDR2 YFSETQ. V was pared by 1 base and J by 8 bases, with 4 bases of the junction left unmatched. As DNA, the CDR3 is TGCGCCAGCAGCTTGTCTAGCGGGAGGGCCTATGAGCAGTTCTTC. Protein product: CASSLSSGRAYEQFF.

This chain uses TRBV11-2 with TRBJ2-1; D gene unclear. The CDR3 spans 15 residues. V lost 5 bases, J lost 13 bases, and 24 bases lay in between. Germline CDR1 SGHAT, CDR2 FQNNGV. The CDR3 protein is CASSRQVGITMIQFF. The CDR3 DNA reads as TGTGCCAGCAGCCGGCAGGTAGGAATTACAATGATTCAGTTCTTC.

V gene TRBV29-1 combines with J gene TRBJ2-3; 9 bases are a match to TRBD1. The CDR3 is made up of 18 amino acids. Unmatched junction bases numbered 20, after V lost 7 bases and J lost 3 bases. Looked up from germline, CDR1 is SQVTM and CDR2 is ANQGSEA. The chain's CDR3 is CSGKIPGQGNQRTDTQYF. As DNA, the CDR3 is TGCAGCGGGAAAATTCCGGGACAGGGAAATCAACGAACAGATACGCAGTATTTT.

The table lists this clone with a count of one. This sequence joins TRBV6-6 and TRBJ2-1; no reliable D call. The CDR3 contains 11 residues. The germline V gene has CDR1 MNHNY and CDR2 SVGAGI (reference sequence). Between the trimmed V and J ends, which lost 10 bases and 3 bases, there was a span of 7 bases. The chain's CDR3 is CATQLYNEQFF. CDR3 bases: TGTGCCACCCAACTCTACAATGAGCAGTTCTTC.

The chain uses TRBV7-9 and TRBJ1-5; no firm D call. CDR1 and CDR2 from the germline V gene are SEHNR and FQNEAQ (reference sequence). Trimming stripped 0 bases from V and 7 bases from J, with 7 bases between. The CDR3 has 13 residues. The CDR3 DNA sequence: TGTGCCAGCAGCTTAGCGCCGGGACAGCCCCAGCATTTT. It specifies CASSLAPGQPQHF.

This sequence joins TRBV5-1 and TRBJ1-2; D ambiguous. The CDR3 is 15 amino acids. Germline CDR1 and CDR2: SGHRS and YFSETQ. The ends were cut back, 4 bases at V and 6 bases at J, with 19 bases in the middle. This CDR3 reads CASSRLGDGSDGYTF. Here the CDR3 DNA reads TGCGCCAGCAGCCGTCTAGGAGACGGGTCGGATGGCTACACCTTC.

The chain has TRBV6-1 and TRBJ2-2; TRBD2 is a possible D gene (6 bases). V was trimmed by 3 bases and J by 1 base, leaving 12 bases between them. This CDR3 is 16 amino acids long. Germline assignment: CDR1 MNHNS and CDR2 SASEGT. This chain's CDR3 is CASSERGRLNTGELFF. In DNA, the CDR3 is TGTGCCAGCAGTGAGCGGGGAAGGTTGAACACCGGGGAGCTGTTTTTT.

This sequence joins TRBV5-6 and TRBJ1-2, with a tentative D call TRBD1 (5 bases). With 4 bases removed from V and 3 bases from J, the gap between germline ends came to 13 bases. This CDR3 has 14 amino acids. Germline V gene lookup returns CDR1 SGHDT and CDR2 YYEEEE. The CDR3 DNA reads as TGTGCCAGCAGCCCGGGGAGGGGCCACTATGGCTACACCTTC. It encodes CASSPGRGHYGYTF.

V usage is TRBV28 and J usage is TRBJ1-2; TRBD1 agrees at 8 bases. Germline V gives CDR1 MDHEN, CDR2 SYDVKM. There are 13 residues in the CDR3. J gave up 3 bases and V 6 bases, and 3 bases lay outside the gene matches. CDR3 region: CASSRGQDYGYTF. The CDR3 region has the DNA TGTGCCAGCAGCCGGGGACAGGACTATGGCTACACCTTC.

J is TRBJ2-3 and V is TRBV4-1; tentative D call: TRBD2 (5 bases). Germline V gene sequence: CDR1 MGHRA, CDR2 YSYEKL. V was trimmed by 4 bases and J by 3 bases, leaving 17 bases between them. CDR3 length: 16 residues. The DNA of the CDR3 is TGCGCCAGCAGCCGAGATACCGGGATGTCGACAGATACGCAGTATTTT. Translated, it gives CASSRDTGMSTDTQYF.

V and J are TRBV9 and TRBJ2-7, with TRBD1 matching 8 bases. Germline V CDR1 and CDR2: SGDLS, YYNGEE. V lost 3 bases to trimming and J lost 2 bases; unmatched junction nucleotides: 7. The CDR3 is made up of 15 amino acids. This chain's CDR3 is CASSGGQGGPYEQYF. The CDR3 bases are TGTGCCAGCAGCGGCGGACAGGGCGGCCCCTACGAGCAGTACTTC.

The chain links TRBV27 to TRBJ2-4, with D maybe TRBD1 (6 bases). Germline V gene data show CDR1 as MNHEY and CDR2 as SMNVEV (reference sequence). The CDR3 runs to 17 residues. Trimming pared 6 bases from V and 0 bases from J, leaving 18 bases between. The CDR3 sequence: CASSRSRTAIAKNIQYF. In nucleotides, the CDR3 is TGTGCCAGCAGCCGATCTAGGACAGCTATAGCCAAAAACATTCAGTACTTC.

This clone was detected once. The rearrangement uses TRBV13 and TRBJ1-3; D uncertain. Trimming shortened V by 4 bases and J by 3 bases, and 10 bases separated the two germline ends. Germline CDR1 reads PRHDT; CDR2 reads FYEKMQ (reference sequence). CDR3 size: 14 residues. In DNA form, the CDR3 reads TGTGCCAGCAGCTCTAAGGGAGGTGGAAACACCATATATTTT. Encoded protein: CASSSKGGGNTIYF.

This chain joins TRBV5-1 and TRBJ2-5; 7 positions match TRBD1. CDR1 is SGHRS, CDR2 YFSETQ, per germline. CDR3 length: 15 residues. J gave up 5 bases and V 0 bases, and 7 bases lay outside the gene matches. The CDR3 DNA follows: TGCGCCAGCAGCTTGGAGGACAGGCCGACCGAGACCCAGTACTTC. This sequence encodes CASSLEDRPTETQYF.

This clone was picked up one time. The rearrangement links TRBV5-1 to TRBJ2-1; D gene unclear. V lost 0 bases, J lost 7 bases, and 8 bases lay in between. Germline loops: CDR1 SGHRS, CDR2 YFSETQ. The CDR3 covers 13 residues. The CDR3 region is CASSLDRLNEQFF. CDR3 bases: TGCGCCAGCAGCTTGGATCGACTTAATGAGCAGTTCTTC.

The CDR3 protein is CASSLDRGQGEQYF. In DNA form, the CDR3 reads TGCGCCAGCAGCTTGGACAGGGGGCAGGGGGAGCAGTACTTC. This chain joins TRBV5-1 and TRBJ2-7, with 9 positions matching TRBD1. Looked up from germline, CDR1 is SGHRS and CDR2 is YFSETQ. The V and J ends lost 0 bases and 7 bases, in that order; junction bases with no gene match: 5. The CDR3 totals 14 residues.

The chain has TRBV24-1 and TRBJ2-2; 14 bases map to TRBD2. The germline V gene encodes CDR1 KGHDR and CDR2 SFDVKD. The CDR3 length is 17 residues. V was pared by 4 bases and J by 3 bases, with 3 bases of the junction left unmatched. CDR3 nucleotides: TGTGCCACCAGTGAACCGGGACTAGCGGGAGACACCGGGGAGCTGTTTTTT. This gives the protein CATSEPGLAGDTGELFF.

This sequence joins TRBV4-2 and TRBJ1-2, with no clear D. Trimming removed 1 base from V and 1 base from J, with 7 bases in between. The germline gives CDR1 LGHNA, CDR2 YNFKEQ. CDR3 size: 14 residues. CDR3 in DNA: TGTGCCAGCAGCCAAGTAGCAGATAACTATGGCTACACCTTC. Translated, it gives CASSQVADNYGYTF.

The CDR3 DNA follows: TGTGCCAGCAGCTTGGGTGGCAGGGGGAAGGACGAGCAGTACTTC. This translates into CASSLGGRGKDEQYF. The chain has TRBV5-4 and TRBJ2-7; 7 bases fit TRBD1. V lost 0 bases and J lost 5; bases outside the gene matches: 8. The germline gives CDR1 SGHNT, CDR2 YYREEE (reference sequence). The CDR3 totals 15 residues.

V usage is TRBV4-1 and J usage is TRBJ2-3; 7 bases match TRBD2. The CDR3 runs 16 residues. V was clipped by 1 base and J by 2 bases; unmatched bases: 6. CDR1 MGHRA and CDR2 YSYEKL come from the germline V gene. The DNA of the CDR3 is TGCGCCAGCAGCCAAGTTCGAGCGGGGAACACAGATACGCAGTATTTT. This sequence encodes CASSQVRAGNTDTQYF.

The chain couples TRBV29-1 to TRBJ1-2; D perhaps matches TRBD1 (6 bases). Trimming shortened V by 7 bases and J by 8 bases, and 20 bases separated the two germline ends. Germline-derived CDR1 and CDR2 are SQVTM and ANQGSEA. The CDR3 runs to 13 residues. The CDR3 reads CSASGGASGGYTF. The CDR3 nucleotides are TGCAGCGCCTCGGGGGGGGCCTCTGGAGGCTACACCTTC.

The chain joins TRBV28 to TRBJ2-7; tentatively, D is TRBD2 (5 bases). V lost 8 bases and J 7 bases, leaving 18 bases between the germline ends. The germline gives CDR1 MDHEN, CDR2 SYDVKM. This CDR3 is built from 13 residues. For the CDR3, the DNA is TGTGCCAGCGGAAAAAGCGGCCCCGGTGAGCAGTACTTC. Protein: CASGKSGPGEQYF. The full variable domain, in which reference TRBV28 and TRBJ2-7 provide the parts outside the CDR3, is DVKVTQSSRYLVKRTGEKVFLECVQDMDHENMFWYRQDPGLGLRLIYFSYDVKMKEKGDIPEGYSVSREKKERFSLILESASTNQTSMYLCASGKSGPGEQYFGPGTRLTVT.

This rearrangement joins TRBV13 to TRBJ1-1, with 10 bases fitting TRBD1. Germline V gene data show CDR1 as PRHDT and CDR2 as FYEKMQ (reference sequence). The V gene end was trimmed by 2 bases and the J gene end by 6 bases; junction bases not matched to a gene: 15. The CDR3 length is 18 residues. The DNA of the CDR3 is TGTGCCAGCAGCTTATTTCCGACAGGGGGCTACACGCTACCTGAAGCTTTCTTT. Translation gives CASSLFPTGGYTLPEAFF.